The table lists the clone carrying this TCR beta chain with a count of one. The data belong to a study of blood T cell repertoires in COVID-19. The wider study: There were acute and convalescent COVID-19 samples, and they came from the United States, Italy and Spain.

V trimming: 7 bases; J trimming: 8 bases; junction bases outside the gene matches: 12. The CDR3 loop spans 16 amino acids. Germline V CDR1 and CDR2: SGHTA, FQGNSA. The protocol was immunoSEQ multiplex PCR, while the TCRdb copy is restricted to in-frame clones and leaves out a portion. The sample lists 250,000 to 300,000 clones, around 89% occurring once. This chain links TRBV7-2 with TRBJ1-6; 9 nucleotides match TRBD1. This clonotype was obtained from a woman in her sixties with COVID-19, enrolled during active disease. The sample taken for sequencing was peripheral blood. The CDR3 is CASIPVQTGGDSPLHF. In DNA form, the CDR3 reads TGTGCCAGCATCCCGGTCCAGACAGGGGGGGATTCACCCCTCCACTTT.